The present T cell receptor (beta chain) was sequenced within a study of CD4+ T cells in melanoma. The study, taken as a whole, reports: CD8+ T cell, macrophage and B cell function reportedly correlated with neoantigen-specific CD4+ T cells. In melanoma, neoantigen-specific CD4+ T cells reportedly differed in differentiation state.

Germline-derived CDR1 and CDR2 are SEHNR and FQNEAQ (reference sequence). The CDR3 has 14 residues. V lost 2 bases and J 8 bases, leaving 12 bases between the germline ends. Details on this clone: What it binds is not known.

Sequenced by immunoSEQ multiplex PCR; TCRdb stores in-frame clones only, minus some. The sample lists 110,000 to 150,000 clones; approximately 91% were seen once. J is TRBJ1-4 and V is TRBV7-9; D unclear. The TCR was taken from a human donor with melanoma. The CDR3 reads CASSLLREEEKLFF. CDR3 DNA: TGTGCCAGCAGCTTACTTAGGGAGGAAGAAAAACTGTTTTTT.